Given below is one T cell receptor beta chain in context. No antigen is known for it. No base quality information exists; no much larger clone differs at one position. The CDR3, from cysteine to phenylalanine, totals 15 residues. The read is trimmed to its CDR3 DNA, 45 bases read in frame from base 1. V loses 2 bases at its end and J loses 4 bases; junction bases beyond the gene matches: 8. CDR1 SGHNT and CDR2 YYREEE are derived from the germline V gene (reference sequence). The record originates from a study of T cell responses to AZD1222 COVID-19 vaccine (dated by TCRdb to the early 2020s). General notes on the study: A total of just over 230 trial participants underwent TCR sequencing, of whom some 210 received two doses of AZD1222 and some 26 received two doses of the MenACWY control vaccine. Trial participants were enrolled by age into subgroups of 18-55, 56-69 and 70-plus years, and around 140, 26 and 57 TCR-sequenced participants, respectively, were included in these subgroups.

In light of the paper, this sample's time point label describes: about 28 days (+/-7) after the second vaccine dose. AZD1222 recipients with second doses at about 4 weeks or about 12 weeks were pooled, because spike-specific TCR depth and breadth did not differ between schedules. Vaccinee samples were obtained from the UK trials COV001 and COV002, which included a single-blind randomized controlled phase 2/3 trial of AZD1222 (ChAdOx1 nCoV-19) in healthy adults. For TCRbeta chain sequencing, PBMC samples from trial participants were taken at day 0 and at day 28 after the second dose. The paper as a whole reports these results and caveats: Conclusions about previously exposed vaccinees are limited because only a handful of AZD1222 recipients were SARS-CoV-2 seropositive at baseline. In the small 56-69-year group, the increase in depth fell short of significance, most likely because of low power. Most participants were white British and females outnumbered males, and the authors suggested that clonal diversity may have been underestimated. Nearly half of unique spike-specific TCRs reportedly recognized epitopes outside regions mutated in the B.1.351 and B.1.1.7 variants. A significant rise in spike-specific TCR breadth and depth was observed after two AZD1222 doses relative to day 0 and relative to MenACWY recipients. Because no day 14 peak-response samples were available, the repertoires could be characterized only after the peak T cell response. The whole spike protein was spanned by vaccine-associated CD4 TCRs, and dominant responses were seen in regions 160-218 and 743-854.

The CDR3 regions of human TCRbeta chains were analyzed by immunosequencing. The original pipeline was this. Repertoire TCRs were checked for matches against a reference library of SARS-CoV-2-specific TCRs that had been generated using the MIRA antigen-specificity platform. Breadth was defined as the fraction of unique TCRs that were SARS-CoV-2-associated, and depth was defined as the fraction of total T cells that were SARS-CoV-2-associated. Each spike-specific TCR was assigned to its reactive spike region and to a CD4 or CD8 class using the MIRA data. Log10-transformed breadth and depth values were compared by one-way ANOVA with Sidak's multiple comparisons tests. The source is immuneACCESS, and TCRdb retained only in-frame sequences with V and J called. Part of the clones is not carried over; for the studies checked, unresolved V genes explain less than half of this, and the remainder is unexplained. That table gives V, J and clone size, and the DNA gave D and trimming. In all, the sample holds 83,000 or so clones, and roughly 90% of those were seen once. In total, the top ten clones hold about 29% of the sample.

Recombination joined TRBV5-4 with TRBJ1-1; 7 bases in between match TRBD1. The source of this sequence is an adult who received the AZD1222 COVID-19 vaccine. This specimen consisted of peripheral blood, obtained 28 days after the second AZD1222 dose. The DNA reads as follows: TGTGCCAGCAGCTTACGGGACAGCGGAACCACTGAAGCTTTCTTT. It translates to CASSLRDSGTTEAFF.